The 16 T cell receptor beta chains in this list originate from one sample, sequenced in a study of PD-1 blockade in classical Hodgkin lymphoma. Profiled with immunoSEQ multiplex PCR; TCRdb holds only in-frame clones, not every one. Of 25,000 to 35,000 clones listed, 65% to 90% are singletons. Every patient had relapsed following autologous stem cell transplantation, and cohorts differed in brentuximab vedotin exposure. Researchers used magnetic negative selection to pull out pure CD4+ T cells from thawed PBMCs. The sequencing used CD4+ T cells from blood, collected at baseline. Every receptor here comes from a human donor with classical Hodgkin lymphoma.

The chain joins TRBV10-2 to TRBJ2-7, with 11 bases lining up with TRBD2. CDR3 length: 15 amino acids. After removal of 3 bases from V and 4 bases from J, the junction contained 5 bases not matched to a gene. Germline values: CDR1 WSHSY, CDR2 SAAADI. The CDR3 is CASSDRTSGRYEQYF. The CDR3 DNA is TGCGCCAGCAGTGACAGGACTAGCGGGCGTTACGAGCAGTACTTC.

The gene calls are TRBV6-5 and TRBJ1-1, with D maybe TRBD1 (6 bases). Looked up from germline, CDR1 is MNHEY and CDR2 is SVGAGI. CDR3 size: 13 residues. V lost 8 bases to trimming and J lost 2 bases, with 12 bases between them. The CDR3 DNA is TGTGCCAGCTCGGCACAGGGAAACACTGAAGCTTTCTTT. It specifies CASSAQGNTEAFF.

The chain uses TRBV7-9 and TRBJ1-1; 12 positions match TRBD1. V lost 2 bases and J lost 6; bases outside the gene matches: 10. CDR1 is SEHNR and CDR2 is FQNEAQ in the germline V gene (reference sequence). The CDR3 extends over 17 amino acids. The CDR3 is CASSLYGWGQGAPEAFF. In nucleotides, the CDR3 is TGTGCCAGCAGCTTATATGGTTGGGGACAGGGGGCGCCTGAAGCTTTCTTT. The full variable domain, with the rest looked up from reference TRBV7-9 and TRBJ1-1, is DTGVSQNPRHKITKRGQNVTFRCDPISEHNRLYWYRQTLGQGPEFLTYFQNEAQLEKSRLLSDRFSAERPKGSFSTLEIQRTEQGDSAMYLCASSLYGWGQGAPEAFFGQGTRLTVV.

The chain links TRBV19 to TRBJ1-5; 9 nucleotides align to TRBD1. CDR3 size: 14 residues. In germline, CDR1 is LNHDA, CDR2 SQIVND (reference sequence). Trimming removed 5 bases from V and 9 bases from J; junction bases left unmatched: 8. As DNA, the CDR3 is TGTGCCAGTAGTCTCGGACAGGGGAAGGGGCCCCAGCATTTT. Its protein product is CASSLGQGKGPQHF.

V and J are TRBV19 and TRBJ1-5; D remains unclear. Trimming pared 1 base from V and 5 bases from J, leaving 6 bases between. Looked up from germline, CDR1 is LNHDA and CDR2 is SQIVND (reference sequence). This CDR3 region has 13 residues. CDR3: CASSIGPYQPQHF. The CDR3 DNA sequence: TGTGCCAGTAGTATAGGGCCCTATCAGCCCCAGCATTTT.

V gene TRBV5-3 combines with J gene TRBJ2-7; 8 bases agree with TRBD1. TRBV5-3 is reported as an ORF; its role is uncertain. V was clipped by 0 bases and J by 5 bases; unmatched bases: 10. The CDR3 totals 16 residues. Written as DNA, the CDR3 is TGTGCCAGAAGCTTGGTTCTCCTTGCAGGGGGCCACGAGCAGTACTTC. Translated: CARSLVLLAGGHEQYF.

The CDR3 region has the DNA TGTGCCTGGAGTGTCAGGGCCGGTGGCTACACCTTC. Its translation is CAWSVRAGGYTF. The rearrangement joins TRBV30 to TRBJ1-2; possible D gene TRBD1, 5 bases. The V gene's germline CDR1 is GTSNPN and CDR2 SVGIG (reference sequence). The V and J ends lost 0 bases and 7 bases respectively, with 9 bases between them. The CDR3 loop spans 12 amino acids.

This clone was counted only a few times. This chain connects TRBV7-9 to TRBJ2-1; the D is unclear. With 2 bases removed from V and 9 bases from J, the gap between germline ends came to 8 bases. Germline V gene lookup returns CDR1 SEHNR and CDR2 FQNEAQ (reference sequence). The CDR3 is made up of 12 amino acids. The CDR3 DNA follows: TGTGCCAGCAGCTTAATCTCGAGTGAGCAGTTCTTC. Its protein is CASSLISSEQFF. The full variable domain, rest sourced from reference TRBV7-9 and TRBJ2-1, is DTGVSQNPRHKITKRGQNVTFRCDPISEHNRLYWYRQTLGQGPEFLTYFQNEAQLEKSRLLSDRFSAERPKGSFSTLEIQRTEQGDSAMYLCASSLISSEQFFGPGTRLTVL.

This clone was found once. The chain links TRBV6-1 to TRBJ2-5; D is unresolved. Trimming shortened V by 4 bases and J by 2 bases, and 8 bases separated the two germline ends. The CDR3 loop spans 13 amino acids. CDR1 and CDR2 (germline): MNHNS, SASEGT. The CDR3 loop reads CASSVWGQETQYF. CDR3 bases: TGTGCCAGCAGTGTTTGGGGACAAGAGACCCAGTACTTC.

The J gene is TRBJ2-1, the V gene TRBV28, with D uncertain. The CDR3 sequence is 15 residues long. Trimming took 6 bases from V and 4 from J, leaving 16 bases between them. Per germline, CDR1 MDHEN and CDR2 SYDVKM. This CDR3 is CASSLSLTNYNEQFF. For the CDR3, the DNA is TGTGCCAGCAGCCTCTCACTAACAAATTACAATGAGCAGTTCTTC.

CDR3 sequence reads: CASSPSAAYEQYF. CDR3 nucleotide sequence: TGTGCCAGCAGCCCATCGGCCGCCTACGAGCAGTACTTC. The gene calls are TRBV7-2 and TRBJ2-7; D ambiguous. Trimming stripped 5 bases from V and 2 bases from J, with 10 bases between. Germline CDR1 reads SGHTA; CDR2 reads FQGNSA. The CDR3 runs to 13 residues.

The chain has TRBV18 and TRBJ2-7; 10 bases are shared with TRBD1. Looked up from germline, CDR1 is KGHSH and CDR2 is LQKENI. The CDR3 has 14 residues. J was trimmed by 1 base and V by 8 bases; bases with no gene match: 5. This chain's CDR3 is CASVDRGLSYEQYF. The CDR3 DNA follows: TGTGCCAGCGTAGACAGGGGGCTGTCCTACGAGCAGTACTTC. Filled out from reference TRBV18 and TRBJ2-7, the complete variable domain reads NAGVMQNPRHLVRRRGQEARLRCSPMKGHSHVYWYRQLPEEGLKFMVYLQKENIIDESGMPKERFSAEFPKEGPSILRIQQVVRGDSAAYFCASVDRGLSYEQYFGPGTRLTVT.

The chain is built from TRBV2 and TRBJ1-3; D is unclear. The CDR3 covers 13 residues. The germline V gene has CDR1 SNHLY and CDR2 FYNNEI. Trimming stripped 8 bases from V and 0 bases from J, with 8 bases between. CDR3 residues: CASARFSGNTIYF. CDR3 coding DNA: TGTGCCAGCGCACGATTCTCTGGAAACACCATATATTTT.

V is TRBV5-4 and J is TRBJ1-5; D is uncertain. Trimming removed 4 bases at V and 7 bases at J, with 12 bases between. The V gene's germline CDR1 is SGHNT and CDR2 YYREEE (reference sequence). The CDR3 is 13 residues long. This CDR3 is CASSHDTGQPQHF. CDR3 nucleotides: TGTGCCAGCAGCCACGACACGGGGCAGCCCCAGCATTTT.

V is TRBV16 and J is TRBJ1-3; D is unclear. CDR3 length: 16 residues. V lost 0 bases and J lost 0, with 9 bases in between. Germline V gene lookup returns CDR1 KGHSY and CDR2 FQNENV. CDR3 nucleotide sequence: TGTGCCAGCAGCCAATCTTCGCGGGGCTCTGGAAACACCATATATTTT. Translated: CASSQSSRGSGNTIYF.

The chain carries TRBV5-1 and TRBJ2-7, with a weak D call TRBD2 (5 bases). CDR1 and CDR2 (germline): SGHRS, YFSETQ. This CDR3 has 14 residues. V was trimmed by 1 base and J by 2 bases, leaving 10 bases between them. The CDR3 region is CASSLSGNPYEQYF. The CDR3 region has the DNA TGCGCCAGCAGCTTGTCGGGGAATCCCTACGAGCAGTACTTC.